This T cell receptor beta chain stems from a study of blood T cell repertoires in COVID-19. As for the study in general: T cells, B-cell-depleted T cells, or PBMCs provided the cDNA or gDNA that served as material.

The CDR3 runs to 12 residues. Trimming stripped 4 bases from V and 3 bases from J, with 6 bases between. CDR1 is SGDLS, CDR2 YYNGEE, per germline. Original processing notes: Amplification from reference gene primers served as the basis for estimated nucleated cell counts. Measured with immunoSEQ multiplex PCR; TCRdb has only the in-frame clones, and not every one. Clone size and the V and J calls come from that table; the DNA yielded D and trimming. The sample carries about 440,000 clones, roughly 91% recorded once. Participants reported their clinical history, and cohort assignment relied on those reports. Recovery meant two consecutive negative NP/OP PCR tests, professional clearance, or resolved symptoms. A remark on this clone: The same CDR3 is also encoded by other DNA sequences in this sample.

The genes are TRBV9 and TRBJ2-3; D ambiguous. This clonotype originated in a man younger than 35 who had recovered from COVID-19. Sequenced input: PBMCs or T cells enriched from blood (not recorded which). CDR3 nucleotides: TGTGCCAGCAGCCAGAATACAGATACGCAGTATTTT. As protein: CASSQNTDTQYF.